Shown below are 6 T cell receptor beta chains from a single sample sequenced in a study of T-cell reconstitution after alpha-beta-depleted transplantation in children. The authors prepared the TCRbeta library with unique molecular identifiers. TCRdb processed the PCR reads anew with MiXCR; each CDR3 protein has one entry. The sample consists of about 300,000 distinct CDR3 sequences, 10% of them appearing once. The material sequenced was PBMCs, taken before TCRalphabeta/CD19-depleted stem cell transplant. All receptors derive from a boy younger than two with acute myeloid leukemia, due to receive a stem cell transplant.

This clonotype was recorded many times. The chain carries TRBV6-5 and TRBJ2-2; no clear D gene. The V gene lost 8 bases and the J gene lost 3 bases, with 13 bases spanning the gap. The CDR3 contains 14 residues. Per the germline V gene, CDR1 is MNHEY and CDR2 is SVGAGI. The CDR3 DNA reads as TGTGCCAGCCGAACGAGCTTCGACACCGGGGAGCTGTTTTTT. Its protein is CASRTSFDTGELFF.

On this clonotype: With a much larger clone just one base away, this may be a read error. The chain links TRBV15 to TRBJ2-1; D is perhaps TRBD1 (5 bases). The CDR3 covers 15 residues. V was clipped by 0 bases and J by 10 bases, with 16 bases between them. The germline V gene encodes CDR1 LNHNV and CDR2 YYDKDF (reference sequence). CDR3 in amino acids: CATSRDLGYRPEQFF. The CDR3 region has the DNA TGTGCCACCAGCAGAGATCTCGGCTACAGGCCCGAGCAGTTCTTC.

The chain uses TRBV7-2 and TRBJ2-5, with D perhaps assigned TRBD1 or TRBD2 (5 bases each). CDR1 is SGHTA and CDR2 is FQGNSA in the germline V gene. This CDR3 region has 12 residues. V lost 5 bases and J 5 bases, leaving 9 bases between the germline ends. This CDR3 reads CASSIEGETQYF. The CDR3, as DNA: TGTGCCAGCAGCATCGAGGGGGAGACCCAGTACTTC.

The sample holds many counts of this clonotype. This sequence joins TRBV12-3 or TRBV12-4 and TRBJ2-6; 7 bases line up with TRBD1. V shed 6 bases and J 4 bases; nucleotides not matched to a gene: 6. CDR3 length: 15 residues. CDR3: CASSKTGVGANVLTF. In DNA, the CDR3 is TGTGCCAGCAGCAAAACAGGGGTAGGGGCCAACGTCCTGACTTTC.

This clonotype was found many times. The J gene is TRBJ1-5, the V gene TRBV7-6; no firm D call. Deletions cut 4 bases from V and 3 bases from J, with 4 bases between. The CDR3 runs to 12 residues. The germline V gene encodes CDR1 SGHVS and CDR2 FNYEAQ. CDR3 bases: TGTGCCAGCAGCTCCTTCAATCAGCCCCAGCATTTT. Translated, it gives CASSSFNQPQHF.

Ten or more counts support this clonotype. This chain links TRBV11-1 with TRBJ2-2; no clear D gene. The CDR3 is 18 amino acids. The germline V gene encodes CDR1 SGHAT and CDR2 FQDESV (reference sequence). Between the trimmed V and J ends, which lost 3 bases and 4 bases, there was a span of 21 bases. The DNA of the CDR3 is TGTGCCAGCAGCTTCATAATAAGAAGGGAATCCTTCACCGGGGAGCTGTTTTTT. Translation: CASSFIIRRESFTGELFF.